This record looks at one T cell receptor beta chain sequence and its context. The antigen remains unidentified. The unexposed donors gave CD4+ T cells in about 2010-2019, prior to COVID-19. This record belongs to a study of CD4 T cells in relation to SARS-CoV-2 and coronaviruses. Study details: Crossreactive spike epitopes shared across donors were mapped to their HLA restriction. Study results and caveats: The cross-reactivity analysis covered only spike protein, not other viral proteins.

Germline assignment: CDR1 SGHDT and CDR2 YYEEEE. Trimming left V 0 bases short and J 4 bases short, with 13 bases between. The CDR3 totals 15 residues. Uncultured naive and memory CD4+ T cells supplied DNA for deep TCR-beta sequencing. Measured with immunoSEQ multiplex PCR; TCRdb has only the in-frame clones, and not every one. This sample yields just under 65,000 clones, of which approximately 94% are seen a single time; approximately 0.15% belongs to the top ten. V usage is TRBV5-6 and J usage is TRBJ1-2; D perhaps matches TRBD1 (6 bases). The TCR originated in a human donor in good health. Sequenced: naive CD4+ T cells from PBMCs. Subset specified: naive CD4+ T cells isolated by negative enrichment. This CDR3 reads CASSLDRASLYGYTF. The CDR3 nucleotides are TGTGCCAGCAGCTTGGACAGGGCATCCCTCTATGGCTACACCTTC. Full variable domain (missing parts from reference TRBV5-6 and TRBJ1-2): DAGVTQSPTHLIKTRGQQVTLRCSPKSGHDTVSWYQQALGQGPQFIFQYYEEEERQRGNFPDRFSGHQFPNYSSELNVNALLLGDSALYLCASSLDRASLYGYTFGSGTRLTVV.